What follows describes a single TCR beta chain. Its cognate antigen is unknown. The source of the sample is a study of T cell repertoires in cytomegalovirus infection. Study at large: Both recently identified HLA-C-restricted and well-studied HLA-B-restricted CMV epitopes were used in the study. Study-level points and caveats: CMV-specific TCR beta clonotypes restricted by HLA-C were the ones dominating the ex vivo response. There were carriers of CMV plus the relevant HLA, and cumulative public TCR beta family frequency identified them.

Using its own MiXCR run on the reads, TCRdb lists one record per CDR3 protein. Among around 570,000 distinct CDR3 sequences listed, around two fifths were seen once. Germline V gene sequence: CDR1 DFQATT, CDR2 SNEGSKA (reference sequence). J was trimmed by 6 bases and V by 1 base; bases with no gene match: 6. This CDR3 is 15 amino acids long. This clonotype was obtained from a human donor in good health (CMV status not recorded). Some clones in this sample may be carry-over from other donors' samples. The source material was cultured PBMCs, sampled from culture after CMV antigen stimulation. The genes are TRBV20-1 and TRBJ2-4; 10 bases agree with TRBD2. The chain's CDR3 is CSARARRTSGNIQYF. The CDR3 nucleotides read TGCAGTGCTAGAGCCCGGAGGACTAGCGGAAACATTCAGTACTTC.